These T cell receptor beta chains were read from a single sample in a study of T cell changes during pregnancy in multiple sclerosis. Sequencing was performed with immunoSEQ multiplex PCR; in TCRdb, only in-frame clones are kept and a portion is missing. The table has approximately 58,000 clones, approximately 90% seen once; the top ten hold 0.15% to 0.2%. The material sequenced was CD4+ T cells from peripheral blood mononuclear cells, taken after pregnancy. The receptors derive from a female donor in good health, enrolled as a control in a pregnancy study. CDR3s include the opening cysteine and the closing phenylalanine or tryptophan. The D gene is left open where the match is weak. Where a row states a size, it is once, few, many or the class of an expanded clone; other rows omit it.

d_call	v_call	j_call	clone_size	cdr3_length	cdr3_aa	cdr3_nt
TRBD1	TRBV28	TRBJ2-7	-	14	CASLRGQPPYEQYF	TGTGCCAGCCTCAGGGGACAGCCTCCCTACGAGCAGTACTTC
-	TRBV9	TRBJ1-1	-	15	CASSRQVLGNTEAFF	TGTGCCAGCAGCCGACAGGTCTTGGGGAACACTGAAGCTTTCTTT
-	TRBV19	TRBJ1-2	-	17	CASSIGRMTGESYGYTF	TGTGCCAGTAGTATTGGCCGAATGACAGGAGAAAGCTATGGCTACACCTTC
-	TRBV27	TRBJ1-1	-	14	CASRVTGPNTEAFF	TGTGCCAGCAGGGTGACAGGCCCAAACACTGAAGCTTTCTTT
-	TRBV28	TRBJ1-1	-	15	CASRRLRGLNTEAFF	TGTGCCAGCAGACGGCTCCGTGGGCTGAACACTGAAGCTTTCTTT
-	TRBV28	TRBJ1-1	-	14	CASRQQTGNTEAFF	TGTGCCAGCAGGCAACAGACAGGGAACACTGAAGCTTTCTTT
TRBD1	TRBV18	TRBJ1-5	-	17	CASSSTGTAYSNQPQHF	TGTGCCAGCTCATCGACTGGGACAGCTTATAGCAATCAGCCCCAGCATTTT
TRBD1	TRBV4-1	TRBJ1-1	once	14	CASSHRDRAGEAFF	TGCGCCAGCAGCCACCGAGACAGGGCTGGTGAAGCTTTCTTT
-	TRBV25-1	TRBJ2-5	-	10	CASRQETQYF	TGTGCCAGCAGGCAGGAGACCCAGTACTTC
-	TRBV6-1	TRBJ1-2	-	14	CASRVRGTNYGYTF	TGTGCCAGCAGGGTGCGCGGGACTAACTATGGCTACACCTTC
-	TRBV7-2	TRBJ1-1	-	14	CASSFHRADTEAFF	TGTGCCAGCAGCTTCCACAGGGCGGACACTGAAGCTTTCTTT
TRBD2	TRBV6-6	TRBJ2-5	-	15	CASSYSTAGEETQYF	TGTGCCAGCAGTTACTCGACCGCGGGGGAAGAGACCCAGTACTTC
-	TRBV28	TRBJ1-1	once	14	CASSLGGWDTEAFF	TGTGCCAGCAGTTTAGGGGGGTGGGACACTGAAGCTTTCTTT
TRBD1	TRBV7-2	TRBJ2-2	-	14	CASSFQQGTGELFF	TGTGCCAGCAGCTTCCAACAGGGGACCGGGGAGCTGTTTTTT
-	TRBV5-1	TRBJ2-5	-	16	CASSLRGAGGQETQYF	TGCGCCAGCAGCTTGCGCGGAGCCGGGGGACAAGAGACCCAGTACTTC
-	TRBV4-2	TRBJ2-1	-	16	CASSQRGAGSYNEQFF	TGTGCCAGCAGCCAACGGGGGGCCGGCTCCTACAATGAGCAGTTCTTC
TRBD2	TRBV7-2	TRBJ2-1	-	14	CASSASGGFGEQFF	TGTGCCAGCTCAGCTAGCGGGGGTTTTGGTGAGCAGTTCTTC
TRBD1	TRBV28	TRBJ1-2	once	12	CATRTGSYGYTF	TGTGCCACCCGGACAGGGTCATATGGCTACACCTTC
TRBD1	TRBV2	TRBJ2-4	-	15	CASSAEGQGKNIQYF	TGTGCCAGCAGTGCGGAGGGACAGGGCAAAAACATTCAGTACTTC
-	TRBV7-3	TRBJ1-1	-	14	CASSLTGFRTEAFF	TGTGCCAGCAGCCTCACAGGGTTCCGAACTGAAGCTTTCTTT
TRBD1	TRBV2	TRBJ1-2	-	13	CASSQGTVDGYTF	TGTGCCAGCAGTCAGGGGACAGTGGATGGCTACACCTTC
-	TRBV7-3	TRBJ2-1	-	13	CASSRTGGNEQFF	TGTGCCAGCAGCCGGACTGGGGGGAATGAGCAGTTCTTC
TRBD1	TRBV27	TRBJ1-2	-	15	CASSLDRAHNYGYTF	TGTGCCAGCAGTTTAGACAGGGCTCATAACTATGGCTACACCTTC
-	TRBV28	TRBJ1-2	-	12	CASSLRGYGYTF	TGTGCCAGCAGTCTCCGGGGCTATGGCTACACCTTC
-	TRBV19	TRBJ1-4	-	14	CASRSRGSGEKLFF	TGTGCCAGTAGGTCGAGAGGGTCGGGTGAAAAACTGTTTTTT
TRBD1	TRBV6-5	TRBJ1-2	-	11	CATNRDSGYTF	TGTGCCACTAACCGGGACAGCGGCTACACCTTC
TRBD2	TRBV5-1	TRBJ2-1	-	14	CASGTSGGAREQFF	TGCGCCAGCGGGACTAGCGGGGGGGCCAGGGAGCAGTTCTTC
TRBD1	TRBV28	TRBJ1-5	-	16	CASTPFKGQGAGPQHF	TGTGCCAGCACCCCTTTTAAGGGACAGGGGGCTGGGCCCCAGCATTTT
TRBD2	TRBV28	TRBJ2-5	-	14	CASSLAGTSETQYF	TGTGCCAGCAGTTTGGCCGGGACTAGTGAGACCCAGTACTTC
-	TRBV7-8	TRBJ2-3	once	13	CASSLVRLAAPYF	TGTGCCAGCAGCTTAGTGAGGCTAGCTGCTCCGTATTTT
-	TRBV7-3	TRBJ2-2	-	16	CASSPTPPTSTGELFF	TGTGCCAGCAGCCCCACCCCCCCGACTAGCACCGGGGAGCTGTTTTTT
TRBD1	TRBV7-2	TRBJ1-1	few	13	CATLGQWNTEAFF	TGTGCCACCCTGGGACAGTGGAACACTGAAGCTTTCTTT
-	TRBV5-6	TRBJ2-3	-	12	CASMRNTDTQYF	TGTGCCAGCATGAGGAACACAGATACGCAGTATTTT
-	TRBV7-9	TRBJ1-2	-	15	CASSLVRGSNYGYTF	TGTGCCAGCAGCTTAGTCCGGGGTTCGAACTATGGCTACACCTTC
TRBD1	TRBV19	TRBJ1-2	-	15	CASSIIGTGNYGYTF	TGTGCCAGTAGTATAATCGGGACAGGGAACTATGGCTACACCTTC
TRBD2	TRBV14	TRBJ2-1	-	21	CASSQGFPVLAGGREYNEQFF	TGTGCCAGCAGCCAAGGCTTCCCCGTGCTAGCGGGGGGGCGGGAGTACAATGAGCAGTTCTTC
TRBD1	TRBV7-2	TRBJ2-7	-	15	CASSRSGTAPYEQYF	TGTGCCAGCAGCCGATCCGGGACAGCTCCCTACGAGCAGTACTTC
-	TRBV10-3	TRBJ2-5	-	14	CAIRGERAQETQYF	TGTGCCATCAGAGGGGAACGGGCACAAGAGACCCAGTACTTC
-	TRBV5-4	TRBJ2-3	-	14	CASSFLGGGDTQYF	TGTGCCAGCAGCTTCCTCGGGGGAGGAGATACGCAGTATTTT
-	TRBV7-2	TRBJ1-2	-	14	CASSLWQGGGGYTF	TGTGCCAGCAGCTTATGGCAGGGAGGGGGTGGCTACACCTTC
-	TRBV6-5	TRBJ1-4	-	14	CASSYSLTGEKLFF	TGTGCCAGCAGTTACTCGTTAACCGGGGAAAAACTGTTTTTT
TRBD2	TRBV6-5	TRBJ2-7	-	15	CASSQTSGGSYEQYF	TGTGCCAGCAGTCAGACTAGCGGGGGCTCCTACGAGCAGTACTTC
TRBD1	TRBV7-2	TRBJ1-1	-	16	CASSPRRQGGNTEAFF	TGTGCCAGCAGCCCCCGGCGACAGGGAGGGAACACTGAAGCTTTCTTT
-	TRBV28	TRBJ2-1	-	15	CASSFDRRSYNEQFF	TGTGCCAGCAGTTTTGACAGGCGGAGTTACAATGAGCAGTTCTTC
TRBD1	TRBV5-5	TRBJ2-5	-	14	CASSPTGGTETQYF	TGTGCCAGCAGCCCGACAGGGGGGACAGAGACCCAGTACTTC
TRBD1	TRBV9	TRBJ1-2	-	16	CASSERTGGGNYGYTF	TGTGCCAGCAGCGAGAGGACAGGGGGTGGAAACTATGGCTACACCTTC
-	TRBV7-7	TRBJ2-5	-	15	CASSLGPGVQETQYF	TGTGCTAGCAGCTTAGGGCCCGGGGTACAAGAGACCCAGTACTTC
-	TRBV2	TRBJ2-1	-	15	CASRAQASSYNEQFF	TGTGCCAGCAGGGCCCAGGCGAGCTCCTACAATGAGCAGTTCTTC
-	TRBV19	TRBJ2-3	-	15	CASSIGGGVGDTQYF	TGTGCCAGTAGTATAGGAGGAGGAGTGGGGGATACGCAGTATTTT
TRBD2	TRBV11-3	TRBJ2-7	-	12	CANGEGTYEQYF	TGTGCCAACGGGGAGGGGACCTACGAGCAGTACTTC
-	TRBV21-1	TRBJ2-2	-	16	CASSKSRGWGTGELFF	TGTGCCAGCAGCAAGAGCCGGGGTTGGGGAACCGGGGAGCTGTTTTTT
-	TRBV9	TRBJ2-3	-	13	CASSVEAADTQYF	TGTGCCAGCAGCGTAGAAGCGGCAGATACGCAGTATTTT
-	TRBV5-1	TRBJ1-5	-	16	CASSISGPGGNQPQHF	TGCGCCAGCAGTATCTCAGGGCCAGGAGGCAATCAGCCCCAGCATTTT
-	TRBV7-9	TRBJ1-1	-	14	CASSLKGGGAEAFF	TGTGCCAGCAGCTTAAAGGGCGGGGGGGCTGAAGCTTTCTTT
TRBD2	TRBV7-2	TRBJ2-3	-	15	CASNLRLAVTDTQYF	TGTGCCAGCAACCTTCGGCTAGCGGTCACAGATACGCAGTATTTT
-	TRBV5-8	TRBJ1-5	few	13	CASSMSSNQPQHF	TGTGCCAGCAGCATGAGTAGCAATCAGCCCCAGCATTTT
TRBD2	TRBV10-2	TRBJ2-3	-	15	CASSPQAGGPDTQYF	TGCGCCAGCAGCCCCCAAGCGGGGGGGCCAGATACGCAGTATTTT
TRBD2	TRBV6-5	TRBJ2-3	-	15	CASRPPGLATDTQYF	TGTGCCAGCAGACCACCGGGACTAGCAACAGATACGCAGTATTTT